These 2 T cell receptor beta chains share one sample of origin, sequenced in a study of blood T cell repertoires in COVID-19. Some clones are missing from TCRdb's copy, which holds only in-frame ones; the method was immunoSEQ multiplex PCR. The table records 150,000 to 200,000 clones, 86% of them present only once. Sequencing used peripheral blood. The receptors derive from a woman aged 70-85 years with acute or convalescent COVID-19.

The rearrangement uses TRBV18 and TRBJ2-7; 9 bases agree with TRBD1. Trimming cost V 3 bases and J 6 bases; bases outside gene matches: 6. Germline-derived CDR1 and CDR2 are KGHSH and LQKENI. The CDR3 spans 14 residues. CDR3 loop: CASSPTGGSGEQYF. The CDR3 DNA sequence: TGTGCCAGCTCACCCACAGGGGGCTCGGGCGAGCAGTACTTC.

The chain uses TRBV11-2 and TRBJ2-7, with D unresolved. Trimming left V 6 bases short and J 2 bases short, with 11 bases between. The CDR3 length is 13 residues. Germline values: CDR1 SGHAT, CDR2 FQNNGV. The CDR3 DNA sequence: TGTGCCAGCAGTTTCGGGTCACCCTACGAGCAGTACTTC. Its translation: CASSFGSPYEQYF.